This entry concerns a single T cell receptor (beta chain). Its antigen is undetermined. Sequence at one end of the junction differs from germline and may be a read error. The data are from a study of shared clonotypes between healthy human individuals. General study points: Lower generation probabilities were found for non-shared clonotypes than for those shared by all four donors. Generally, naive subsets came out with larger estimated richness than memory subsets.

The CDR3 contains 9 residues. CDR1 is GTSNPN, CDR2 SVGIG, per germline (reference sequence). Generated by immunoSEQ multiplex PCR, the TCRdb table keeps only in-frame clones and is missing some. The sample yields 2,500,000 or so clones, 92% seen once. Donation came from healthy HIV-negative adults that had no recent acute infections or vaccinations. The chain uses TRBV30 and TRBJ2-7; D is ambiguous. The sample comprised naive CD4+ T cells from PBMCs. Subset of the sample: CD45RA+ positively selected. The receptor was isolated from a man younger than 35 in good health. Some clones in this sample may be carry-over from other donors' samples. DNA of the CDR3: TGTGCCCAACGGTCACAGCCCTGCTTC. It is translated as CAQRSQPCF.